This T cell receptor (beta chain) was recovered during a study of vaccination and CD4 T cells after COVID-19. In the study overall: The post-vaccine samples came a median approximately 70 days after dose two (range 14 to 241).

V gave up 5 bases and J gave up 6 bases, with 5 bases separating them. Germline loops: CDR1 GTSNPN, CDR2 SVGIG (reference sequence). The CDR3 runs to 11 residues. Only a few counts were recorded for this clonotype. The antigen is unknown. An Oncomine TCR Beta short-read assay was used to sequence the DNA from cultured CD4+ T cells. Via MiXCR, TCRdb re-called the PCR reads, giving one row per CDR3 protein. The data hold more than 13,000 distinct CDR3 sequences, with 21% observed a single time. Treatment here: roughly 11-day PBMC culture with coronavirus spike peptide pools or control peptides (ViraFEST assay).

V gene TRBV30 combines with J gene TRBJ1-6; no firm D call. The TCR comes from a human donor who received a COVID-19 vaccine. Sample: CD4+ T cells from blood, cultured in vitro, taken before SARS-CoV-2 vaccination. Here the CDR3 reads CAWGPNSPLHF. Here the CDR3 DNA reads TGTGCCTGGGGTCCTAATTCACCCCTCCACTTT.